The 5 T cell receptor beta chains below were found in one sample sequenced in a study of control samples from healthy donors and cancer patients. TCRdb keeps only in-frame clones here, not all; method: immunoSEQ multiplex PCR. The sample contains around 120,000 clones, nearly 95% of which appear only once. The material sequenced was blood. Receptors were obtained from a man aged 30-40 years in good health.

The CDR3 nucleotides read TGTGCCAGTAGTATAGATAGTGTGGCGGGCACCGGGGAGCTGTTTTTT. It translates to CASSIDSVAGTGELFF. J is TRBJ2-2 and V is TRBV19; the D gene is possibly TRBD2 (5 bases). The germline V gene has CDR1 LNHDA and CDR2 SQIVND (reference sequence). The CDR3 has 16 residues. Trimming removed 0 bases at V and 4 bases at J, with 12 bases between.

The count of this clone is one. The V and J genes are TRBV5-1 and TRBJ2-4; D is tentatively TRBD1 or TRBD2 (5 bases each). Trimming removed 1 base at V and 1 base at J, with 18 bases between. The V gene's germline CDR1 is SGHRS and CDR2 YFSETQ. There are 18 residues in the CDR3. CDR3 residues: CASSLFDRGATAKNIQYF. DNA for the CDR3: TGCGCCAGCAGCTTGTTTGATCGGGGCGCCACGGCCAAAAACATTCAGTACTTC.

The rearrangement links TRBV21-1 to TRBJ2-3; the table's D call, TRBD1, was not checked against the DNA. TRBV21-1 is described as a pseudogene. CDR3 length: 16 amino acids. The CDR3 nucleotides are TGTGCCAGCAGCGCGAGAAGCAGGGGAAGGACAGATACGCAGTATTTT. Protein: CASSARSRGRTDTQYF.

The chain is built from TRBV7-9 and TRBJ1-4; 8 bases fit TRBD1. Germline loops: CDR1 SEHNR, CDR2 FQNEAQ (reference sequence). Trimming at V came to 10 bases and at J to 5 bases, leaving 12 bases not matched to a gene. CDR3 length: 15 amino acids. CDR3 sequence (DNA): TGTGCCACCCAAATCGGGGACAGGATGAATGAAAAACTGTTTTTT. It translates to CATQIGDRMNEKLFF.

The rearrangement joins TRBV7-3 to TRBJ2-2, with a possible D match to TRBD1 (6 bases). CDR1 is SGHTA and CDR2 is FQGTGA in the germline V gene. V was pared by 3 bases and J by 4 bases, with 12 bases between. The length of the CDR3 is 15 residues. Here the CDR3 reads CASSLVRGFTGELFF. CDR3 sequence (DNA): TGTGCCAGCAGCTTGGTCAGGGGCTTCACCGGGGAGCTGTTTTTT.